The T cell receptor beta chain under discussion was sequenced for a study of blood T cell repertoires in COVID-19 (dated by TCRdb to 2018 to 2021). In terms of the full investigation: Samples from collaborators originated in the United States, Italy and Spain and spanned both the acute and convalescent phases of COVID-19. The dataset comprised deeply sampled blood TCRbeta repertoires from subjects exposed to, actively infected with, or recovered from COVID-19. The sample metadata nearly always contained a de-identified subject ID, COVID-19 status, age in years and sex. Where available, HLA class I and class II types were obtained from metadata supplied by the sample provider rather than from assay-based typing. The samples were drawn from two sources: the first 160 participants of the ongoing ImmuneRACE study, and 1,200 or so subjects contributed by 6 global collaborators. The repertoires were released in a freely available public database meant as a resource for research on the immune response to SARS-CoV-2. The material from the prospective study consisted of cDNA or gDNA derived from T cells, B-cell-depleted T cells, or PBMCs. Study-level results and caveats: The amount of clinical and demographic metadata varied by source and participant and was provided uncurated.

Whole blood was collected in K2EDTA tubes by collaborating institutions according to the institutions' own protocols. For TCRbeta analysis, collaborators shipped samples in one of three forms: frozen whole blood, isolated PBMCs, or DNA extracted from either of those sample types. Points on this clone: The target of this receptor is not known. Base quality data are lacking; no much larger clone is found one base away.

TCRbeta CDR3 regions were amplified from genomic DNA using the immunoSEQ Assay, a bias-controlled multiplex PCR. The authors processed their data as follows. The number of nucleated cells in each sample was estimated by amplification of reference gene primers within the assay. To quantify the absolute abundance of each unique TCRbeta CDR3 rearrangement, sequence reads were collapsed and filtered. Productive Simpson clonality was computed per sample as the square root of Simpson's diversity index over productive rearrangements. Held by TCRdb, this immuneACCESS table contains in-frame sequences only and omits some clones. Under half of the omission traces to an unresolved V gene where checked; the cause of the rest is unknown. The D gene and trimming were derived from the DNA, and the V and J assignments and clone size from that table. The sample table shows about 22,000 clones, and roughly 83% are seen once. In total, the top ten clones hold around 23% of the sample.

The CDR3 runs 16 amino acids, cysteine and phenylalanine included. Only the CDR3 part of the read is kept: 48 bases, read in frame from the first base. Trimming leaves V shorter by 2 bases and J shorter by 7 bases, with the junction holding 11 bases beyond the gene matches. CDR1 and CDR2 (MNHEY, SMNVEV) derive from the germline V gene (reference sequence). The receptor chain draws on TRBV27 and TRBJ1-2, and 9 bases in between align with TRBD1. Specimen: peripheral blood. The TCR was taken from an elderly man with active or convalescent COVID-19. The CDR3 corresponds to CASSLKGPGQGGGYTF. The DNA is TGTGCCAGCAGTTTAAAAGGGCCGGGACAGGGAGGTGGCTACACCTTC.